The 24 T cell receptor beta chains listed next were all sequenced from one sample in a study of T cell responses to AZD1222 COVID-19 vaccine. Clones were read by immunoSEQ multiplex PCR, and TCRdb kept only the in-frame ones, dropping some. The profile shows 150,000 or so clones, around 91% of them singletons. The sample consisted of peripheral blood, taken on day 0 of AZD1222 vaccination. These TCRs come from an adult in good health.

The chain is built from TRBV5-5 and TRBJ2-5, with D uncertain. From germline, CDR1 is SGHKS and CDR2 YYEKEE (reference sequence). The CDR3 runs 15 residues. The ends were cut back, 0 bases at V and 5 bases at J, with 14 bases in the middle. In nucleotides, the CDR3 is TGTGCCAGCAGCTTGGCCCCCAGCGCCGGGGAGACCCAGTACTTC. This codes for CASSLAPSAGETQYF.

This clone showed up just a few times. This chain uses TRBV18 with TRBJ1-5; no definite D call. V was trimmed by 3 bases and J by 6 bases, leaving 15 bases between them. The CDR3 contains 15 residues. Germline V gene data show CDR1 as KGHSH and CDR2 as LQKENI. CDR3 coding DNA: TGTGCCAGCTCACCGAGTATAATACAATCTCAGCCCCAGCATTTT. Translation: CASSPSIIQSQPQHF.

The chain employs TRBV27 and TRBJ1-2; 9 nucleotides line up with TRBD1. This CDR3 spans 12 amino acids. With V trimmed by 8 bases and J by 6 bases, 4 bases remained unmatched. CDR1 and CDR2 from the germline V gene are MNHEY and SMNVEV (reference sequence). The CDR3 sequence: CASLDRGHGYTF. In DNA form, the CDR3 reads TGTGCCAGCCTGGACAGGGGCCATGGCTACACCTTC.

The chain has TRBV7-3 and TRBJ1-3; the D is unclear. Germline CDR1 reads SGHTA; CDR2 reads FQGTGA. With 5 bases removed from V and 2 bases from J, the gap between germline ends came to 10 bases. The CDR3 is 14 amino acids. The CDR3 sequence is CASSLPWAGNTIYF. The CDR3 DNA is TGTGCCAGCAGCCTTCCCTGGGCTGGAAACACCATATATTTT.

CDR3 residues: CASSAAGTGGETQYF. DNA for the CDR3: TGCGCCAGCAGCGCCGCCGGGACAGGAGGAGAGACCCAGTACTTC. The rearrangement joins TRBV5-1 to TRBJ2-5, with 8 positions matching TRBD1. The CDR3 is 15 amino acids. With 4 bases clipped from V and 4 bases from J, the junction kept 9 bases outside the gene matches. Germline V gene lookup returns CDR1 SGHRS and CDR2 YFSETQ.

This chain connects TRBV18 to TRBJ2-5; D unclear. V lost 0 bases, J lost 4 bases, and 12 bases lay in between. CDR1 is KGHSH and CDR2 is LQKENI in the germline V gene. The CDR3 consists of 15 residues. CDR3: CASSPPTRKGETQYF. Written as DNA, the CDR3 is TGTGCCAGCTCACCACCAACAAGGAAAGGAGAGACCCAGTACTTC.

The V and J genes are TRBV9 and TRBJ2-1, with 8 bases aligning to TRBD2. The V gene's germline CDR1 is SGDLS and CDR2 YYNGEE. The CDR3 has 14 amino acids. J lost 3 bases, V lost 7 bases, and 6 bases had no gene match. The CDR3 loop reads CASALAGHYNEQFF. The CDR3 nucleotides read TGTGCCAGCGCTTTAGCGGGGCACTACAATGAGCAGTTCTTC.

This chain joins TRBV27 and TRBJ2-1; 11 bases align to TRBD2. CDR3 length: 14 residues. Germline assignment: CDR1 MNHEY and CDR2 SMNVEV (reference sequence). Unmatched junction bases numbered 9, after V lost 7 bases and J lost 10 bases. The CDR3 sequence is CASKISGGAYEQFF. CDR3 in DNA: TGTGCCAGCAAAATTAGCGGGGGGGCCTACGAGCAGTTCTTC.

The rearrangement links TRBV6-5 to TRBJ2-7; a weak D match, TRBD1 (7 bases). The germline gives CDR1 MNHEY, CDR2 SVGAGI. The germline V and J ends were trimmed by 6 bases and 1 base, with 16 bases remaining between them. This CDR3 region has 15 residues. The CDR3 sequence: CASRPEGGQSYEQYF. In nucleotides, the CDR3 is TGTGCCAGCAGACCCGAGGGGGGACAGTCCTACGAGCAGTACTTC.

The CDR3 DNA reads TGTGCCAGCAGCCCCCGAACAGGGTATGGCCAGCCCCAGCATTTT. This translates into CASSPRTGYGQPQHF. The V call is TRBV3-1 (or the pseudogene TRBV3-2), the J call TRBJ1-5, with TRBD1 as a possible D gene (6 bases). CDR1 is LGHDT, CDR2 YNNKEL, per germline (reference sequence). This CDR3 region has 15 residues. Trimming took 4 bases from V and 7 from J, leaving 17 bases between them.

The rearrangement links TRBV28 to TRBJ1-2; D is possibly TRBD1 (5 bases). V shed 4 bases and J shed 1 base, with 13 bases lying between them. Germline assignment: CDR1 MDHEN and CDR2 SYDVKM. CDR3 length equals 15 residues. This chain's CDR3 is CASSSGDSLNYGYTF. CDR3 sequence (DNA): TGTGCCAGCAGTTCGGGAGACAGCCTTAACTATGGCTACACCTTC.

The chain recombines TRBV7-9 with TRBJ2-7; TRBD2 matches at 7 bases. The trim removed 0 bases at V and 3 bases at J, leaving 5 bases unmatched. Germline CDR1 reads SEHNR; CDR2 reads FQNEAQ (reference sequence). This CDR3 has 15 residues. The CDR3 region is CASSLAREGLYEQYF. Here the CDR3 DNA reads TGTGCCAGCAGCTTAGCCAGGGAGGGGCTCTACGAGCAGTACTTC.

This chain links TRBV5-4 with TRBJ1-6; D is unclear. Trimming shortened V by 1 base and J by 7 bases, and 18 bases separated the two germline ends. CDR1 and CDR2 (germline): SGHNT, YYREEE (reference sequence). This CDR3 spans 17 amino acids. The CDR3 nucleotides are TGTGCCAGCAGCTTGTCGGGCGGTAACGGACCAAATTCACCCCTCCACTTT. It is translated as CASSLSGGNGPNSPLHF. The entire variable domain, with the rest obtained from reference TRBV5-4 and TRBJ1-6, is as follows: ETGVTQSPTHLIKTRGQQVTLRCSSQSGHNTVSWYQQALGQGPQFIFQYYREEENGRGNFPPRFSGLQFPNYSSELNVNALELDDSALYLCASSLSGGNGPNSPLHFGNGTRLTVT.

About this clone itself: The sample contains more than one DNA sequence encoding this CDR3. The chain recombines TRBV6-5 with TRBJ1-3; no firm D call. The CDR3 is 14 amino acids. V was cut by 4 bases and J by 1 base, with 8 bases left in between. Germline CDR1 and CDR2: MNHEY and SVGAGI. The DNA of the CDR3 is TGTGCCAGCAGTTTAAGAGGGTCTGGAAACACCATATATTTT. Encoded protein: CASSLRGSGNTIYF.

The rearrangement joins TRBV4-3 to TRBJ2-7, with a tentative D call TRBD2 (5 bases). The CDR3 consists of 15 residues. Between the trimmed V and J ends, which lost 4 bases and 2 bases, there was a span of 15 bases. The V gene's germline CDR1 is LGHNA and CDR2 YSLEER. The CDR3 protein is CASSLGRSGAYEQYF. DNA for the CDR3: TGCGCCAGCAGCCTAGGTAGAAGCGGAGCCTACGAGCAGTACTTC.

The sample holds a few counts of this clone. V and J are TRBV12-3 or TRBV12-4 and TRBJ1-5; no firm D call. The V end lost 1 base, the J end lost 7 bases, and 5 bases lay between the germline ends. CDR3 length: 12 amino acids. The CDR3 loop reads CASSLVPQPQHF. CDR3 nucleotides: TGTGCCAGCAGTTTAGTACCCCAGCCCCAGCATTTT.

The V gene is TRBV5-4, the J gene TRBJ1-2; D perhaps matches TRBD1 (6 bases). Per germline, CDR1 SGHNT and CDR2 YYREEE (reference sequence). The CDR3 is made up of 15 amino acids. Trimming removed 7 bases at V and 5 bases at J, with 21 bases between. CDR3: CASLPTGGGQYGYTF. Here the CDR3 DNA reads TGTGCCAGCCTCCCCACCGGGGGGGGCCAATATGGCTACACCTTC.

Regarding this clone: No DNA is shown, since the ends of the CDR3 on it are uncertain; the CDR3 is the one TCRdb lists. The V and J genes are TRBV6-6 and TRBJ1-4; no check of the table's D call, TRBD1, against the DNA was made. A total of 15 residues make up the CDR3, ends included. Germline V gives CDR1 MNHNY, CDR2 SVGAGI (reference sequence). CDR3 region: CASSYFGPQGEKLFF.

CDR3 bases: TGTGCCAGCAGCCGCGGACTAGCGGATGTAGATACGCAGTATTTT. Its translation: CASSRGLADVDTQYF. The genes are TRBV7-2 and TRBJ2-3; 10 nucleotides line up with TRBD2. There are 15 residues in the CDR3. Germline trimming cut 5 bases from V and 5 bases from J; bases unmatched to any gene: 7. Looked up from germline, CDR1 is SGHTA and CDR2 is FQGNSA.

The V call is TRBV6-2 or TRBV6-3, the J call TRBJ1-2, with D perhaps TRBD1 (6 bases). Between the trimmed V and J ends, which lost 4 bases and 4 bases, there was a span of 19 bases. The CDR3 consists of 16 residues. Germline CDR1 reads MNHEY; CDR2 reads SVGEGT. The CDR3 DNA follows: TGTGCCAGCAGTTCAGACCAGCCGGGACAAGTCTATGGCTACACCTTC. Protein: CASSSDQPGQVYGYTF.

V is TRBV12-3 or TRBV12-4 and J is TRBJ1-6; no reliable D call. The ends were cut back, 0 bases at V and 13 bases at J, with 7 bases in the middle. This CDR3 comprises 12 residues. This CDR3 is CASSLALFPLHF. CDR3 DNA: TGTGCCAGCAGTTTAGCGCTTTTCCCCCTCCACTTT.

This chain connects TRBV2 to TRBJ1-5; D is undetermined. Per the germline V gene, CDR1 is SNHLY and CDR2 is FYNNEI. Trimming stripped 6 bases from V and 5 bases from J, with 11 bases between. This CDR3 is built from 13 residues. The CDR3, as DNA: TGTGCCAGCAGCTCCTACGAGGATCAGCCCCAGCATTTT. It yields the protein CASSSYEDQPQHF.

The V gene is TRBV7-6, the J gene TRBJ2-3; D possibly corresponds to TRBD1 (6 bases). V was trimmed by 4 bases and J by 1 base, leaving 12 bases between them. The CDR3 is 15 residues long. Germline V lookup: CDR1 SGHVS, CDR2 FNYEAQ. Here the CDR3 reads CASSYSRGRTDTQYF. CDR3 DNA sequence: TGTGCCAGCAGCTACAGCAGGGGCCGCACAGATACGCAGTATTTT.

The CDR3 coding sequence is TGTGCCAGCAGCGTAAGTGGTCCTAATGAAAAACTGTTTTTT. This codes for CASSVSGPNEKLFF. The chain recombines TRBV9 with TRBJ1-4; D is undetermined. The CDR3 runs to 14 residues. Germline V gene lookup returns CDR1 SGDLS and CDR2 YYNGEE. Between the trimmed V and J ends, which lost 1 base and 3 bases, there was a span of 7 bases. Variable domain in full (rest from reference TRBV9 and TRBJ1-4): DSGVTQTPKHLITATGQRVTLRCSPRSGDLSVYWYQQSLDQGLQFLIQYYNGEERAKGNILERFSAQQFPDLHSELNLSSLELGDSALYFCASSVSGPNEKLFFGSGTQLSVL.